This entry lists 19 T cell receptor beta chains sequenced from one sample in a study of blood T cells in healthy people across ages. Primed by a sample-barcoded 5' primer and a J-beta primer mix, a second PCR proceeded for 7 to 11 cycles. From the 5' RACE reads, TCRdb called clonotypes with MiXCR, one entry per CDR3 protein. Of about 670,000 distinct CDR3 sequences detected, around two fifths appear once; the ten largest clones hold approximately 31%. Sequencing used blood. Every receptor here comes from a man older than 75 in good health.

The chain links TRBV19 to TRBJ2-3, with 9 positions matching TRBD2. The CDR3 contains 16 residues. Germline V CDR1 and CDR2: LNHDA, SQIVND (reference sequence). V was pared by 4 bases and J by 4 bases, with 9 bases of the junction left unmatched. CDR3 sequence: CASSTRSGGTADTQYF. As DNA, the CDR3 is TGTGCCAGTAGTACCCGAAGCGGGGGGACCGCAGATACGCAGTATTTT.

V is TRBV20-1 and J is TRBJ1-5; perhaps TRBD1 as D (6 bases). The CDR3 is 17 residues long. V was cut by 3 bases and J by 0 bases, with 18 bases left in between. Germline CDR1 DFQATT, CDR2 SNEGSKA (reference sequence). CDR3 sequence (DNA): TGCAGTGCTAGGAGGGGGGCAGGGGCCGATAGCAATCAGCCCCAGCATTTT. It specifies CSARRGAGADSNQPQHF.

The gene calls are TRBV27 and TRBJ1-2, with a tentative D call TRBD1 (5 bases). V dropped 5 bases and J dropped 5 bases, with 12 bases sitting between them. Germline lookup yields CDR1 MNHEY and CDR2 SMNVEV (reference sequence). The CDR3 is 13 amino acids. This chain's CDR3 is CASSVTRDYGYTF. CDR3 nucleotides: TGTGCCAGCAGTGTAACCAGGGATTATGGCTACACCTTC.

This clonotype appeared a single time. This chain uses TRBV12-3 or TRBV12-4 with TRBJ2-1; D perhaps matches TRBD2 (6 bases). There are 15 residues in the CDR3. V shed 8 bases and J shed 4 bases, with 18 bases lying between them. Here the CDR3 reads CASRLKGGGYNEQFF. CDR3 coding DNA: TGTGCCAGCCGACTAAAGGGAGGAGGATACAATGAGCAGTTCTTC.

This clonotype turned up a few times. This chain links TRBV4-2 with TRBJ1-1; D uncertain. From germline, CDR1 is LGHNA and CDR2 YNFKEQ. The CDR3 extends over 13 amino acids. The ends were cut back, 3 bases at V and 2 bases at J, with 7 bases in the middle. In DNA, the CDR3 is TGTGCCAGCAGCCAGACAAGAAACACTGAAGCTTTCTTT. As protein: CASSQTRNTEAFF.

The V gene is TRBV6-6, the J gene TRBJ2-7; D is possibly TRBD1 or TRBD2 (5 bases each). CDR1 is MNHNY and CDR2 is SVGAGI in the germline V gene (reference sequence). The ends were cut back, 7 bases at V and 2 bases at J, with 24 bases in the middle. The CDR3 consists of 17 residues. The CDR3 region is CASKLEGIGTGTYEQYF. DNA of the CDR3: TGTGCCAGCAAACTCGAAGGGATTGGGACGGGGACCTACGAGCAGTACTTC.

This clonotype was observed a single time. V gene TRBV29-1 combines with J gene TRBJ1-2; D perhaps matches TRBD1 (5 bases). Trimming cost V 7 bases and J 2 bases, with 14 bases left between them. Per the germline V gene, CDR1 is SQVTM and CDR2 is ANQGSEA. The length of the CDR3 is 13 residues. The CDR3 here is CSAEEGLNYGYTF. Here the CDR3 DNA reads TGCAGCGCGGAGGAGGGGTTGAACTATGGCTACACCTTC.

As for this clonotype: A read error may explain this, as a much larger clone is one base away. V is TRBV29-1 and J is TRBJ2-5, with 8 bases aligning to TRBD1. Trimming removed 2 bases from V and 11 bases from J; junction bases left unmatched: 19. This CDR3 has 16 amino acids. Germline loops: CDR1 SQVTM, CDR2 ANQGSEA. This chain's CDR3 is CSVEYGTGQSYNEQYF. The CDR3 DNA reads TGCAGCGTTGAATATGGGACAGGCCAATCCTACAATGAGCAGTACTTC.

This clonotype was observed a few times. This sequence joins TRBV6-2 or TRBV6-3 and TRBJ2-1; 8 bases are a match to TRBD2. CDR3 length: 12 amino acids. Per germline, CDR1 MNHEY and CDR2 SVGEGT. V lost 6 bases and J lost 12; bases outside the gene matches: 7. The CDR3 DNA reads TGTGCCAGCAGCATCAGCGGGAGCGGGCAGTTCTTC. The encoded protein is CASSISGSGQFF.

This clonotype was counted a few times. The rearrangement uses TRBV20-1 and TRBJ2-5; TRBD1 agrees at 7 bases. This CDR3 is 14 amino acids long. CDR1 and CDR2 (germline): DFQATT, SNEGSKA (reference sequence). J gave up 2 bases and V 3 bases, and 6 bases lay outside the gene matches. The CDR3 bases are TGCAGTGCTAGGAAGACAGGGCTGCAAGAGACCCAGTACTTC. It encodes CSARKTGLQETQYF.

The sample holds one count of this clonotype. This chain joins TRBV27 and TRBJ1-6; D not resolved. V lost 4 bases to trimming and J lost 7 bases, with 17 bases between them. CDR1 and CDR2 (germline): MNHEY, SMNVEV (reference sequence). The CDR3 is 16 amino acids. Here the CDR3 DNA reads TGTGCCAGCAGTTCAGGAACGATATTAGGGAATTCACCCCTCCACTTT. Its protein is CASSSGTILGNSPLHF.

This chain uses TRBV4-2 with TRBJ2-1; D might be TRBD2 (7 bases). This CDR3 is 16 amino acids long. Germline-derived CDR1 and CDR2 are LGHNA and YNFKEQ. V lost 1 base to trimming and J lost 6 bases, with 16 bases between them. CDR3 in DNA: TGTGCCAGCAGCCAAGCCGAGGGGGGGCTTTTCAATGAGCAGTTCTTC. Protein sequence: CASSQAEGGLFNEQFF.

V and J are TRBV7-2 and TRBJ2-4; D gene uncertain. This CDR3 contains 17 residues. The V gene lost 6 bases and the J gene lost 3 bases, with 21 bases spanning the gap. Germline V gene data show CDR1 as SGHTA and CDR2 as FQGNSA. CDR3 DNA: TGTGCCAGCAGTCTCCAGGCGGCCCTATTGGGCAAAAACATTCAGTACTTC. Translating gives CASSLQAALLGKNIQYF.

This sequence joins TRBV25-1 and TRBJ1-1; TRBD1 might be the D (5 bases). V lost 0 bases, J lost 1 base, and 12 bases lay in between. Germline V lookup: CDR1 MGHDK, CDR2 SYGVNS. The length of the CDR3 is 16 residues. Here the CDR3 reads CASSEYGRGGNTEAFF. The CDR3 nucleotides read TGTGCCAGCAGTGAATATGGGCGGGGGGGGAACACTGAAGCTTTCTTT.

This clonotype was recorded a few times. This chain links TRBV12-3 or TRBV12-4 with TRBJ2-1; 11 bases fit TRBD2. The V and J ends lost 3 bases and 5 bases, in that order; junction bases with no gene match: 3. CDR3 length: 15 residues. CDR3: CASSLRLAGNNEQFF. The CDR3 DNA follows: TGTGCCAGCAGTTTGCGACTAGCGGGAAACAATGAGCAGTTCTTC.

This clonotype was counted only a few times. The chain joins TRBV6-2 or TRBV6-3 to TRBJ2-7; D gene unclear. Trimming took off 2 bases at V and 0 bases at J, with 8 bases between the two ends. Germline V CDR1 and CDR2: MNHEY, SVGEGT. The CDR3 has 14 amino acids. CDR3 protein: CASSYDGSSYEQYF. As DNA, the CDR3 is TGTGCCAGCAGTTACGACGGTAGCTCCTACGAGCAGTACTTC.

This clonotype occurred a few times. The gene calls are TRBV7-2 and TRBJ2-7; 7 nucleotides agree with TRBD2. CDR1 is SGHTA and CDR2 is FQGNSA in the germline V gene. V was clipped by 3 bases and J by 3 bases; unmatched bases: 5. CDR3 length: 14 residues. The CDR3 nucleotides read TGTGCCAGCAGCTTTGAAGCGGGAAACTACGAGCAGTACTTC. Its translation: CASSFEAGNYEQYF.

Concerning this clonotype itself: Just one base apart from a much larger clone, this may be a read error. The chain carries TRBV4-3 and TRBJ2-1, with 13 bases fitting TRBD2. Germline loops: CDR1 LGHNA, CDR2 YSLEER. Germline trimming cut 4 bases from V and 13 bases from J; bases unmatched to any gene: 10. CDR3 length: 15 amino acids. For the CDR3, the DNA is TGCGCCAGCAGCCGCGGACTAGCGGGAGCGGAGACCCAGTTCTTC. Its protein product is CASSRGLAGAETQFF.

The genes are TRBV10-2 and TRBJ2-1; 9 bases map to TRBD1. Trimming took 0 bases from V and 7 from J; bases not matched to a gene: 19. Germline lookup yields CDR1 WSHSY and CDR2 SAAADI. The CDR3 extends over 20 amino acids. The CDR3 DNA sequence: TGCGCCAGCAGTGAGTCCGGAAGAACAGGGGGCGTCGGAATCTCGAATGAGCAGTTCTTC. Its translation is CASSESGRTGGVGISNEQFF.